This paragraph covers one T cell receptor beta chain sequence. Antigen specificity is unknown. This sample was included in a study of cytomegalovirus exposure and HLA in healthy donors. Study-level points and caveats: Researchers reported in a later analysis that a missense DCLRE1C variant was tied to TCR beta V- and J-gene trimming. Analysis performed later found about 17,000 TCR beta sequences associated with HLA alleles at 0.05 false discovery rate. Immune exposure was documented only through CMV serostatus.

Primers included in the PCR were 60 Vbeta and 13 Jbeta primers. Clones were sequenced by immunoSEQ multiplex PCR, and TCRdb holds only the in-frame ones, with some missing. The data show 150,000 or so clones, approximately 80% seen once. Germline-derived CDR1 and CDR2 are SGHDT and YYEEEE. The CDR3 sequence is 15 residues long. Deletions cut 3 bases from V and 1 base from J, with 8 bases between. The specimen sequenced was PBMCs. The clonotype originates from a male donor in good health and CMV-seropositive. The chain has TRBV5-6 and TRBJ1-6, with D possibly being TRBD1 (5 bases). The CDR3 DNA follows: TGTGCCAGCAGCTATAAGGGGTCCTATAATTCACCCCTCCACTTT. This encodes CASSYKGSYNSPLHF.